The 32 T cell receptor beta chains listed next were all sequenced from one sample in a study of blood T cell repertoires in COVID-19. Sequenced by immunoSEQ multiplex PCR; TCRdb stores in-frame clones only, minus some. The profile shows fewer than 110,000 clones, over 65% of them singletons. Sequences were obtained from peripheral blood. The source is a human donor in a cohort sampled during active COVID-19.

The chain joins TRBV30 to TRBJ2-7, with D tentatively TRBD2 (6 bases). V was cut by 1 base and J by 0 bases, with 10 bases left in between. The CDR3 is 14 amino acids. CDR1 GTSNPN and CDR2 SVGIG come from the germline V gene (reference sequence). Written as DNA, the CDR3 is TGTGCCTGGAGTGGTGGGGGACTCTCCTACGAGCAGTACTTC. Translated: CAWSGGGLSYEQYF.

The DNA for the CDR3 is TGCGCCAGCAGCTTGAATGCTGGGGCGAAGACCCAGTACTTC. Translation gives CASSLNAGAKTQYF. The chain combines TRBV5-1 with TRBJ2-5; D possibly corresponds to TRBD1 (5 bases). The CDR3 spans 14 residues. Germline V gives CDR1 SGHRS, CDR2 YFSETQ. The V and J ends lost 1 base and 6 bases respectively, with 13 bases between them. The variable domain in full, with the rest retrieved from reference TRBV5-1 and TRBJ2-5, is KAGVTQTPRYLIKTRGQQVTLSCSPISGHRSVSWYQQTPGQGLQFLFEYFSETQRNKGNFPGRFSGRQFSNSRSEMNVSTLELGDSALYLCASSLNAGAKTQYFGPGTRLLVL.

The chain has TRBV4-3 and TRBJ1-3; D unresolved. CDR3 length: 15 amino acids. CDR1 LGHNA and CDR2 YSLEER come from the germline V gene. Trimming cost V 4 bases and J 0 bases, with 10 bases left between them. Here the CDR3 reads CASSLLTLSGNTIYF. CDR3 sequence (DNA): TGCGCCAGCAGCCTTCTGACACTCTCTGGAAACACCATATATTTT.

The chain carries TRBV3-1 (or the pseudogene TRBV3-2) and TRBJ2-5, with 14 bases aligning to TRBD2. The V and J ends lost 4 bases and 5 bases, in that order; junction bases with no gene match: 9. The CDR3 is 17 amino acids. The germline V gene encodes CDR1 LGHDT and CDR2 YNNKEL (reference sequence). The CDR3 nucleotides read TGTGCCAGCAGCCTCCGGACTAGCGGGGGGCCGTTGGAGACCCAGTACTTC. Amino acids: CASSLRTSGGPLETQYF.

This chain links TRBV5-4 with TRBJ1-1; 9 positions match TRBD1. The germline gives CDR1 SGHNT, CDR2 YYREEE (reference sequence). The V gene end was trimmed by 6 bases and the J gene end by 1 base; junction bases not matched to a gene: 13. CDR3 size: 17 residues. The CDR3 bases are TGTGCCAGCAACTCTGGACAGGGGAGAGGCAGGAACACTGAAGCTTTCTTT. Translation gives CASNSGQGRGRNTEAFF.

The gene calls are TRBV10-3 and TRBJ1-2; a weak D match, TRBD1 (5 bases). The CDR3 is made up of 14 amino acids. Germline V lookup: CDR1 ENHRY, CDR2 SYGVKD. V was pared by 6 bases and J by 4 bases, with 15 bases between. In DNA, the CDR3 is TGTGCCATCAGGGACGGGGGGATCAGCTATGGCTACACCTTC. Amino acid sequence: CAIRDGGISYGYTF.

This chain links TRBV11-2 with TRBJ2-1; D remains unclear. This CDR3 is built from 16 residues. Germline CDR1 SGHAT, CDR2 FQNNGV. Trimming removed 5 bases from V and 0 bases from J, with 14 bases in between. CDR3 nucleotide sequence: TGTGCCAGCAGCCCTCCTGCCGCCAGCTCCTACAATGAGCAGTTCTTC. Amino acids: CASSPPAASSYNEQFF.

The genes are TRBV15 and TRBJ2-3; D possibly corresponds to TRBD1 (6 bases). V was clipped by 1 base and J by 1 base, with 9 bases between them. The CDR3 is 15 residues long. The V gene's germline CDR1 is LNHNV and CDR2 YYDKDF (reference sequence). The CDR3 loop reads CATSRGNRGTDTQYF. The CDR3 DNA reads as TGTGCCACCAGCAGAGGAAACAGGGGCACAGATACGCAGTATTTT.

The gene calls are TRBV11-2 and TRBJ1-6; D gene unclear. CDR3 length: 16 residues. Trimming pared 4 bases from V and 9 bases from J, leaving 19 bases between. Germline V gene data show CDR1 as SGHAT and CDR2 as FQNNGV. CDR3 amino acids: CASSYYDLGGGSPLHF. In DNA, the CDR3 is TGTGCCAGCAGCTACTACGACCTTGGAGGTGGTTCACCCCTCCACTTT. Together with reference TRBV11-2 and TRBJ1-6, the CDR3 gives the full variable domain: EAGVAQSPRYKIIEKRQSVAFWCNPISGHATLYWYQQILGQGPKLLIQFQNNGVVDDSQLPKDRFSAERLKGVDSTLKIQPAKLEDSAVYLCASSYYDLGGGSPLHFGNGTRLTVT.

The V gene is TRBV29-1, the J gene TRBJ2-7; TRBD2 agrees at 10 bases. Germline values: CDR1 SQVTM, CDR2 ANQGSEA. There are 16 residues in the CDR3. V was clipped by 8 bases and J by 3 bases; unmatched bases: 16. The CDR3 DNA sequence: TGCAGCACCCGAGGGGGCCCTAGCGGGGGAATCTACGAGCAGTACTTC. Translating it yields CSTRGGPSGGIYEQYF.

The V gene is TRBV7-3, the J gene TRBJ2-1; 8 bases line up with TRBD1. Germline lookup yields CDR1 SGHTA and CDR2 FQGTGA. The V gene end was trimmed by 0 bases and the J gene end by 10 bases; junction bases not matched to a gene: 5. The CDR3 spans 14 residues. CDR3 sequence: CASSLTRTGTEQFF. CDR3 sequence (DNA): TGTGCCAGCAGCTTAACACGGACAGGGACCGAGCAGTTCTTC.

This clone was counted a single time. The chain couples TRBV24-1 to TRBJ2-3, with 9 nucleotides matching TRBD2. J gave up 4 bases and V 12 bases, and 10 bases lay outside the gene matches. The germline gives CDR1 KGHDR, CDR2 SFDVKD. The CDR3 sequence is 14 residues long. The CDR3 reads CASQASGESDTQYF. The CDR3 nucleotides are TGTGCCTCCCAGGCTAGCGGGGAATCAGATACGCAGTATTTT.

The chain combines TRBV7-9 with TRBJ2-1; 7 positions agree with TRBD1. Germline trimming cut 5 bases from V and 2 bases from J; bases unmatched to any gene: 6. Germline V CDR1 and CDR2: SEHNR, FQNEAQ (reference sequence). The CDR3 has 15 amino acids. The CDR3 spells CASSQDRATYNEQFF. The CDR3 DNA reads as TGTGCCAGCAGCCAAGACAGGGCAACCTACAATGAGCAGTTCTTC.

The DNA for the CDR3 is TGTGCCAGCAGCTCTCAGGCGGGGACAGCAAACACAGATACGCAGTATTTT. Residues: CASSSQAGTANTDTQYF. The chain employs TRBV4-2 and TRBJ2-3; perhaps TRBD1 as D (7 bases). Trimming cost V 5 bases and J 2 bases, with 20 bases left between them. The CDR3 is 17 amino acids. CDR1 is LGHNA, CDR2 YNFKEQ, per germline.

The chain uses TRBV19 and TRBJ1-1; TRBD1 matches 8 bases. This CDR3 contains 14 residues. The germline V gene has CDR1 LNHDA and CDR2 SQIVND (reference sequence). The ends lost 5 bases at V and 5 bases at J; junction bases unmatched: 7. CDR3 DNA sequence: TGTGCCAGTAGTCTTCAGGGGGCGCGGACTGAAGCTTTCTTT. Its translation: CASSLQGARTEAFF.

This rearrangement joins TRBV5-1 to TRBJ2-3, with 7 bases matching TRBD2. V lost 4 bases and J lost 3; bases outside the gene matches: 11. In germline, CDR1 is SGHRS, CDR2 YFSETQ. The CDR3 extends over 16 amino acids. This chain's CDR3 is CASSPQAGSLTDTQYF. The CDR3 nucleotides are TGCGCCAGCAGCCCGCAAGCGGGGAGCCTAACAGATACGCAGTATTTT.

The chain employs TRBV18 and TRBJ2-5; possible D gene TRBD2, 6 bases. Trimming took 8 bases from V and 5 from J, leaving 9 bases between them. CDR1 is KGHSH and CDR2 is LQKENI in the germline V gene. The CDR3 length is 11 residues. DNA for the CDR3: TGTGCCAGCCACCGGGGGGAGACCCAGTACTTC. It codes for CASHRGETQYF.

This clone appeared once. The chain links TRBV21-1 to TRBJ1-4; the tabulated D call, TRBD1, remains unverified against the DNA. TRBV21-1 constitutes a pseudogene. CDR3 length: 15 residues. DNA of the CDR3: TGTGCCAGCAGCCACCCCAAAGGGGCCCATGGAAAACTGTTTTTT. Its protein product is CASSHPKGAHGKLFF.

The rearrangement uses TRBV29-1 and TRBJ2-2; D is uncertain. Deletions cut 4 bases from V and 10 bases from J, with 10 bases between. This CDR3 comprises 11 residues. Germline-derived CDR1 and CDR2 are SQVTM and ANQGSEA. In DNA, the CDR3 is TGCAGCGTTGTCGTAACAGAGGAGCTGTTTTTT. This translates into CSVVVTEELFF.

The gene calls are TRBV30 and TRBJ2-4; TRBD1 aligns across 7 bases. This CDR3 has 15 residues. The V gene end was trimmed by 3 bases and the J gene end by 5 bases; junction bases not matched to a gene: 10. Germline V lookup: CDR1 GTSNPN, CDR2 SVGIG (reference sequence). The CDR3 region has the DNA TGTGCCTGGAGGGCCCGTGACAGGGTCGAAAACATTCAGTACTTC. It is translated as CAWRARDRVENIQYF.

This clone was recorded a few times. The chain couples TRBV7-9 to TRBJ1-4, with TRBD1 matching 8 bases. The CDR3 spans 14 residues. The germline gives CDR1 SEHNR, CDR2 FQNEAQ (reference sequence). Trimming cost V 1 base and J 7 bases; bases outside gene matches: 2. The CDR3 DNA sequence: TGTGCCAGCAGCTTAGGACAGGGGTTTGAAAAACTGTTTTTT. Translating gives CASSLGQGFEKLFF.

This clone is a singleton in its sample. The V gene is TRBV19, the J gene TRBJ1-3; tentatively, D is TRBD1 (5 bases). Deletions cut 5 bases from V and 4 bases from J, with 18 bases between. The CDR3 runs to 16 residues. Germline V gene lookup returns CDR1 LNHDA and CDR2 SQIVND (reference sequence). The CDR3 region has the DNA TGTGCCAGTAGTTCCTTGGAGGGGTTCTCCGGAAACACCATATATTTT. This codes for CASSSLEGFSGNTIYF.

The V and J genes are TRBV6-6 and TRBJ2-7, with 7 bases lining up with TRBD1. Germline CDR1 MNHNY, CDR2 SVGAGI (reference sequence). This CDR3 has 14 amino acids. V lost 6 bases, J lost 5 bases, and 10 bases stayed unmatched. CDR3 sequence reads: CASRKGDRGNEQYF. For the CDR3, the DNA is TGTGCCAGCAGGAAAGGGGACAGAGGCAACGAGCAGTACTTC.

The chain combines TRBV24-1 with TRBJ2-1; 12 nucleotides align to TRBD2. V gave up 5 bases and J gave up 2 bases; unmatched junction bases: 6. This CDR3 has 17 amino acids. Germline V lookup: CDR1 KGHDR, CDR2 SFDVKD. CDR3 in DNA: TGTGCCACCAGTGTAAGACTAGCGGGGGAAGCCTACAATGAGCAGTTCTTC. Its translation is CATSVRLAGEAYNEQFF.

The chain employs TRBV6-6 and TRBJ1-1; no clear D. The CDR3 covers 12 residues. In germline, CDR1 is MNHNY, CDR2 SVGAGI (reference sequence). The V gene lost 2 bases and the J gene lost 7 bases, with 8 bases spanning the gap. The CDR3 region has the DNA TGTGCCAGCAGTTACATGGGAGGTGAAGCTTTCTTT. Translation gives CASSYMGGEAFF.

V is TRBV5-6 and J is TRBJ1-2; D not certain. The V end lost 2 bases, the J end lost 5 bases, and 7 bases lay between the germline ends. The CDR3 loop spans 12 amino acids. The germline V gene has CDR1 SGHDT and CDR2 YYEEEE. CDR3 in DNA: TGTGCCAGCAGCTTCCGGGTATATGGCTACACCTTC. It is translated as CASSFRVYGYTF.

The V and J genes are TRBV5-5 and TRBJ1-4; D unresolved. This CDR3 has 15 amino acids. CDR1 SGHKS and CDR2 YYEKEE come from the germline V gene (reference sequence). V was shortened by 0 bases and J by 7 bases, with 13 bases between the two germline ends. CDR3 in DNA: TGTGCCAGCAGCTTGGAGGGAGGGCTAGGTGAAAAACTGTTTTTT. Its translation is CASSLEGGLGEKLFF. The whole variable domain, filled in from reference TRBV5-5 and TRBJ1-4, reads DAGVTQSPTHLIKTRGQQVTLRCSPISGHKSVSWYQQVLGQGPQFIFQYYEKEERGRGNFPDRFSARQFPNYSSELNVNALLLGDSALYLCASSLEGGLGEKLFFGSGTQLSVL.

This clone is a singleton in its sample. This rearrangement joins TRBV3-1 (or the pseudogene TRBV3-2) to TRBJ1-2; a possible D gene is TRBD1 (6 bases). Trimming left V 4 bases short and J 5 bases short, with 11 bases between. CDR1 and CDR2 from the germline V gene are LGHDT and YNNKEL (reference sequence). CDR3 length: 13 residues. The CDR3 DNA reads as TGTGCCAGCAGCCCCACCGGGACATATGGCTACACCTTC. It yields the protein CASSPTGTYGYTF.

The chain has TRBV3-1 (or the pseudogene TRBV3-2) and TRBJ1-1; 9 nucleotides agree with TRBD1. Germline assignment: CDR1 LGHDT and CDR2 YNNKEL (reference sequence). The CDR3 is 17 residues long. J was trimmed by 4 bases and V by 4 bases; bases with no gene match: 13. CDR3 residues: CASSPGTGRPGFTEAFF. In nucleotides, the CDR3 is TGTGCCAGCAGCCCCGGGACAGGGCGGCCGGGTTTCACTGAAGCTTTCTTT.

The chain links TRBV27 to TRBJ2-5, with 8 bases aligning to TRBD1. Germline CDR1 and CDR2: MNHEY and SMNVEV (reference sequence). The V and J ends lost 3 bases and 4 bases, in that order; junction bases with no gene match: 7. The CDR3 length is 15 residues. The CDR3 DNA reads TGTGCCAGCAGTTTGTCCGGGACAGGAGGAGAGACCCAGTACTTC. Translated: CASSLSGTGGETQYF.

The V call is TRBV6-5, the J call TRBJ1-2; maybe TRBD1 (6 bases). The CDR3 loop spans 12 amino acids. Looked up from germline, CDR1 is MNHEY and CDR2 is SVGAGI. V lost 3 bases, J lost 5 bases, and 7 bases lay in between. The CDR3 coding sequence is TGTGCCAGCAGTTATACAGGGTATGGCTACACCTTC. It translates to CASSYTGYGYTF.

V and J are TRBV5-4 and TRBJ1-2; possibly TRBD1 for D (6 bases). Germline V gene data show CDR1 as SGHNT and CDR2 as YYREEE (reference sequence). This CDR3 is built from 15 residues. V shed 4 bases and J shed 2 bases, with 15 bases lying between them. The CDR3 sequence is CASSPGGGQNYGYTF. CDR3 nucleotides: TGTGCCAGCAGCCCCGGGGGGGGACAAAACTATGGCTACACCTTC.